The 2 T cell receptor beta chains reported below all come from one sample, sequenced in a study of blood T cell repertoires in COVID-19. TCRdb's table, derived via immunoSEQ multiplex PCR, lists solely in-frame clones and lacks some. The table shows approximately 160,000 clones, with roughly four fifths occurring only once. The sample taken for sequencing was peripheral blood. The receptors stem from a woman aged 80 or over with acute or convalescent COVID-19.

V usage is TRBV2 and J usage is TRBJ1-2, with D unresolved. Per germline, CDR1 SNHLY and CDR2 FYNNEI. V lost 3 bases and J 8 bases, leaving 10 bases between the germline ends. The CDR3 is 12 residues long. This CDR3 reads CASSDRGRGYTF. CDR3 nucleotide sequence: TGTGCCAGCAGTGACCGGGGTCGGGGCTACACCTTC. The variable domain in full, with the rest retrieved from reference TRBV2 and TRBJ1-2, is EPEVTQTPSHQVTQMGQEVILRCVPISNHLYFYWYRQILGQKVEFLVSFYNNEISEKSEIFDDQFSVERPDGSNFTLKIRSTKLEDSAMYFCASSDRGRGYTFGSGTRLTVV.

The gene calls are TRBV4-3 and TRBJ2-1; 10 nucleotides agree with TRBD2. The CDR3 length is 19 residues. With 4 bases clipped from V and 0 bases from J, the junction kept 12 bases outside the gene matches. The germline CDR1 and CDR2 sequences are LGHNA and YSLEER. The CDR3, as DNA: TGCGCCAGCAGCCCCCTTTCCGGGACTAGCGATGTCTCCTACAATGAGCAGTTCTTC. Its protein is CASSPLSGTSDVSYNEQFF.